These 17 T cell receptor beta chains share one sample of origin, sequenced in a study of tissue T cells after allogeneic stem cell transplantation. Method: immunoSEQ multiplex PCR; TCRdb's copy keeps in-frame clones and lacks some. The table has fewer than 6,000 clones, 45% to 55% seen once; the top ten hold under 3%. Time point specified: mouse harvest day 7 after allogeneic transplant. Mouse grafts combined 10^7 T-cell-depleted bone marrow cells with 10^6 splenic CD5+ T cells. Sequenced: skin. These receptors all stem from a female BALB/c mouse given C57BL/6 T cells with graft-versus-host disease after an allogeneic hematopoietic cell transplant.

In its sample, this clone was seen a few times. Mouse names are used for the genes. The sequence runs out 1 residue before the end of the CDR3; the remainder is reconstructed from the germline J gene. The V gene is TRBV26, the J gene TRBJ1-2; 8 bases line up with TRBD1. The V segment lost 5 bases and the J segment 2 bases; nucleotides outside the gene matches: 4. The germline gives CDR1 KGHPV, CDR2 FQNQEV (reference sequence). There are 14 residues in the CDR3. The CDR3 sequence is CASSRQGTNSDYTF. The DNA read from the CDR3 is TGTGCCAGCAGTAGACAGGGGACCAACTCCGACTACACC.

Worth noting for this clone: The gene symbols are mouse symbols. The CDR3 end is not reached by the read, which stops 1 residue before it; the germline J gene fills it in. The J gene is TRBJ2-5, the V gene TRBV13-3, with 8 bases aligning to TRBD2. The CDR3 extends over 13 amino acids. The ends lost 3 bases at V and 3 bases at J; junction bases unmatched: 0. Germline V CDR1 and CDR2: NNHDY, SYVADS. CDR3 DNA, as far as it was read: TGTGCCAGCAGTGGGGACTGGCAAGACACCCAGTAC. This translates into CASSGDWQDTQY. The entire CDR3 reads CASSGDWQDTQYF. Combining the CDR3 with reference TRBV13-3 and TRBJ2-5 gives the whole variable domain EAAVTQSPRSKVAVTGGKVTLSCHQTNNHDYMYWYRQDTGHGLRLIHYSYVADSTEKGDIPDGYKASRPSQENFSLILELASLSQTAVYFCASSGDWQDTQYFGPGTRLLVL.

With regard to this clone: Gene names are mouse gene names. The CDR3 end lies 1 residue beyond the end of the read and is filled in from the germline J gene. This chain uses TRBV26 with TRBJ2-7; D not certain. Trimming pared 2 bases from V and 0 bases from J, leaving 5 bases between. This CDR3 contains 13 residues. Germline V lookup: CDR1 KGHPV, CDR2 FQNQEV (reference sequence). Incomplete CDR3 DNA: TGTGCCAGCAGTCTGGGGGTCTCCTATGAACAGTAC. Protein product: CASSLGVSYEQY. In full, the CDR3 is CASSLGVSYEQYF.

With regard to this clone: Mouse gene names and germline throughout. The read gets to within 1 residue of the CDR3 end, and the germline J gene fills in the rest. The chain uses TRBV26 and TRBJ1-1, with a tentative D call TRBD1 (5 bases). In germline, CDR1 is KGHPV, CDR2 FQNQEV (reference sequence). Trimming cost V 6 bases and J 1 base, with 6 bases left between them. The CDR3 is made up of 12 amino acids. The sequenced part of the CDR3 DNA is TGTGCCAGCAGGCAGGGAAACACAGAAGTCTTC. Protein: CASRQGNTEVF. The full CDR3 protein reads CASRQGNTEVFF.

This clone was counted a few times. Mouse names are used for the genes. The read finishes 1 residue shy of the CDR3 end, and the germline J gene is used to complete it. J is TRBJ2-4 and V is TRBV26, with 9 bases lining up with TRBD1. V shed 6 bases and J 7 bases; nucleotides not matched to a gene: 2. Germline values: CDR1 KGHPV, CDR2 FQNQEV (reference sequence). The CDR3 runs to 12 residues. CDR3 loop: CASRGQGHTLYF. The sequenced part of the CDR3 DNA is TGTGCCAGCAGGGGACAGGGCCACACCTTGTAC.

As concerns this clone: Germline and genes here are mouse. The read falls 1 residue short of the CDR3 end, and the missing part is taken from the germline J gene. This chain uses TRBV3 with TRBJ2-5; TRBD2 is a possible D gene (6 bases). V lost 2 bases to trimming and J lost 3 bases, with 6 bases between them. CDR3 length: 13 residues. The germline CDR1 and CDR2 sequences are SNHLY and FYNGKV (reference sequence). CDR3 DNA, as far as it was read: TGTGCCAGCAGCTTATGGGGGCAAGACACCCAGTAC. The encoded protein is CASSLWGQDTQY. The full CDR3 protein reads CASSLWGQDTQYF.

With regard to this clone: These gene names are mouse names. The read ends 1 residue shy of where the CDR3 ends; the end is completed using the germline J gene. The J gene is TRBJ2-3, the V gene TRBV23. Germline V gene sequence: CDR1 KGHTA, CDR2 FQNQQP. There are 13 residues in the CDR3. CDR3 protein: CSSSQSTAETLYF. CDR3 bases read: TGCTCCAGCAGTCAATCGACTGCAGAAACGCTGTAT.

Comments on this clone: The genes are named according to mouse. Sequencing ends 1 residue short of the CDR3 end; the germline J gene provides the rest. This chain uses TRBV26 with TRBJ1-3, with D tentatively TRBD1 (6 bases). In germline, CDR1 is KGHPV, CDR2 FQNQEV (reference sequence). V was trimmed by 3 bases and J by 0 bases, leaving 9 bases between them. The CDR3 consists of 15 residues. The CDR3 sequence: CASSLGGDSGNTLYF. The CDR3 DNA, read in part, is TGTGCCAGCAGTCTAGGGGGGGATTCTGGAAATACGCTCTAT.

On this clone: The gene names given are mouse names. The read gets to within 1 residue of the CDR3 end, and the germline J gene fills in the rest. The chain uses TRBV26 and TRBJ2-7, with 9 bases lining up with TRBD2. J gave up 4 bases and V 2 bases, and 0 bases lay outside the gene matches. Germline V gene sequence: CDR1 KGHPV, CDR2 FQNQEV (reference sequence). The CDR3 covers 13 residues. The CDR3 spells CASSLLGGYEQYF. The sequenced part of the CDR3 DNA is TGTGCCAGCAGTCTGCTGGGGGGGTATGAACAGTAC.

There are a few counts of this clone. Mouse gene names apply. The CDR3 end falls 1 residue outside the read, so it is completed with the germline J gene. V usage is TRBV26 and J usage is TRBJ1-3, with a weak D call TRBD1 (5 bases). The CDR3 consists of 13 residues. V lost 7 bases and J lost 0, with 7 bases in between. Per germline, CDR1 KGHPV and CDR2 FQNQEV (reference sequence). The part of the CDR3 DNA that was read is TGTGCCAGCACAGGGCCTTCTGGAAATACGCTCTAT. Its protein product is CASTGPSGNTLY. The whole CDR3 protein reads CASTGPSGNTLYF.

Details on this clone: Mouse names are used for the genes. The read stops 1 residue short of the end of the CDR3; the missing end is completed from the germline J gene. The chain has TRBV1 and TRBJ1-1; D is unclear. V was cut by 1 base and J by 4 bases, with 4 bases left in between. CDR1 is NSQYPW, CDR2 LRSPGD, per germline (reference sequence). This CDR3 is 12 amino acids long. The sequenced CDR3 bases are TGCACCTGCAGTGCAGGGGGCACAGAAGTCTTC. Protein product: CTCSAGGTEVF. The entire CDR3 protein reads CTCSAGGTEVFF.

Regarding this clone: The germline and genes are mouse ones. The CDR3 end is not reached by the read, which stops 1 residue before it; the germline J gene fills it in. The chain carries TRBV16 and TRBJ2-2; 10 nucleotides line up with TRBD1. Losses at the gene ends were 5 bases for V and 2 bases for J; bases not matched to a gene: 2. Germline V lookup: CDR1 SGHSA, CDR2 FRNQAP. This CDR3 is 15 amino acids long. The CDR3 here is CASSGQGGNTGQLYF. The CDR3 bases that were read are TGTGCAAGCAGCGGACAGGGGGGTAACACCGGGCAGCTCTAC.

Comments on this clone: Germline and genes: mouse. CDR3 region: CASSSRDWGGSQNTLYF. The CDR3 DNA, read in part, is TGTGCCAGCAGCTCCCGGGACTGGGGGGGGAGTCAAAACACCTTGTAC. The rearrangement uses TRBV3 and TRBJ2-4, with 13 bases lining up with TRBD2. Read sequence stops 1 residue before the CDR3 end, and the germline J gene provides the missing end. Germline V lookup: CDR1 SNHLY, CDR2 FYNGKV (reference sequence). This CDR3 region has 17 residues. V was pared by 4 bases and J by 0 bases, with 4 bases of the junction left unmatched.

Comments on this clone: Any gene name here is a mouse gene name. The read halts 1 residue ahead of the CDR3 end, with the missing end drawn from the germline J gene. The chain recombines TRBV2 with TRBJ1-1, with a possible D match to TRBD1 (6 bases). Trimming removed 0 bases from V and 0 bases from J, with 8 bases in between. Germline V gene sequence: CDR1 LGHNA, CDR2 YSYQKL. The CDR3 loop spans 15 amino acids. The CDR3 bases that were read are TGTGCCAGCAGCCAAGACTGGACAGCAAACACAGAAGTCTTC. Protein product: CASSQDWTANTEVF. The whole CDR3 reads CASSQDWTANTEVFF. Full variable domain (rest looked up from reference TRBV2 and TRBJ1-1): DPKIIQKPKYLVAVTGSEKILICEQYLGHNAMYWYRQSAKKPLEFMFSYSYQKLMDNQTASSRFQPQSSKKNHLDLQITALKPDDSATYFCASSQDWTANTEVFFGKGTRLTVV.

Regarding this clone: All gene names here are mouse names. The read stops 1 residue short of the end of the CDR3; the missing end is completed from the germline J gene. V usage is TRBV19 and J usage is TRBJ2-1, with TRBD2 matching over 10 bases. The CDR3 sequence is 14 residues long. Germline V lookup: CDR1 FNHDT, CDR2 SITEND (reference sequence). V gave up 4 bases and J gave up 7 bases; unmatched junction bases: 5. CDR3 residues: CASSPGGARAEQFF. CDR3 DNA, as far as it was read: TGTGCCAGCAGTCCTGGGGGGGCGCGAGCTGAGCAGTTC.

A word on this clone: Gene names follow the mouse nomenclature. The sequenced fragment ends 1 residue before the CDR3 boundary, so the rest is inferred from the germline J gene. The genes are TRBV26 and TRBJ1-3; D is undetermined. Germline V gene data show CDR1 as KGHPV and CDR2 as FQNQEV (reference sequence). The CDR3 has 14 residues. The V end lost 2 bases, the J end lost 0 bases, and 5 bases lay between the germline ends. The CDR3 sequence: CASSLTNSGNTLYF. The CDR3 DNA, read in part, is TGTGCCAGCAGTCTGACAAATTCTGGAAATACGCTCTAT.

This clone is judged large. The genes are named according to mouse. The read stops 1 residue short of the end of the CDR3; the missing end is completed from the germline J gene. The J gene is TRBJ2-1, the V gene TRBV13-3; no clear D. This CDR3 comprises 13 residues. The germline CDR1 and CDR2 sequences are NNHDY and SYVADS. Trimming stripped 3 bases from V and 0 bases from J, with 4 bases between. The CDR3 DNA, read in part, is TGTGCCAGCAGTGGGCATAACTATGCTGAGCAGTTC. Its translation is CASSGHNYAEQF. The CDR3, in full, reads CASSGHNYAEQFF.